This T cell receptor (beta chain) emerged from a study of PD-1 blockade in classical Hodgkin lymphoma. Every one of the patients relapsed after autologous stem cell transplantation (brentuximab vedotin exposure was variable). Profiling relied on immunoSEQ multiplex PCR, and the TCRdb table lists in-frame clones only, not all of them. This table has around 150,000 clones, 78% appearing once. Unmatched junction bases numbered 13, after V lost 2 bases and J lost 6 bases. The CDR3 contains 16 residues. The germline gives CDR1 SGHRS, CDR2 YFSETQ. V usage is TRBV5-1 and J usage is TRBJ2-7, with 8 bases aligning to TRBD1. The source is a human donor with classical Hodgkin lymphoma. The sample was peripheral blood mononuclear cells (PBMCs), taken before the second cycle of nivolumab. This CDR3 is CASSFGGQGRYIEQYF. In DNA, the CDR3 is TGCGCCAGCAGCTTCGGCGGACAGGGCCGATACATCGAGCAGTACTTC.